The sequence of this TCR beta chain was determined in a study of cytomegalovirus exposure and HLA in healthy donors. Use of 60 Vbeta and 13 Jbeta primers characterized the PCR. Generated by immunoSEQ multiplex PCR, the TCRdb table keeps only in-frame clones and is missing some. This table has some 90,000 clones, 70% to 80% appearing once. General observations from the study: One variant, a missense change in DCLRE1C, was linked in a later analysis to TCR beta V- and J-gene trimming.

Remarks on this clone: Antigen unknown.

CDR3 length equals 13 residues. Looked up from germline, CDR1 is MGHRA and CDR2 is YSYEKL. The ends were cut back, 1 base at V and 4 bases at J, with 7 bases in the middle. Sequenced input: PBMCs. The J gene is TRBJ1-2, the V gene TRBV4-1, with D unresolved. This receptor was obtained from a man under 40 in good health and CMV-seronegative. CDR3 DNA sequence: TGCGCCAGCAGCCAAGTAGGAGTCTATGGCTACACCTTC. It yields the protein CASSQVGVYGYTF.